A selection of T cell receptor beta chains follows, all from one sample in a study of regulatory T cells in long-lasting Graves disease. TCRdb re-called the multiplex PCR reads through MiXCR, storing one row per CDR3 protein. The sample lists around 500,000 distinct CDR3 sequences; roughly 13% were seen once. This sample also appeared in a second study, on T cells in Graves' hyperthyroidism and ophthalmopathy.

The source was peripheral blood mononuclear cells (PBMCs), collected at new diagnosis, from a patient treated with antithyroid drugs. The receptors originated from a man aged 30 to 45 with Graves disease. Each CDR3 is given with its conserved first and last residue. D genes are given only for firm matches. Rows may omit the clone size; those that give it use once, few, many or a size class.

CDR3nt: TGTGCCAGCATCAAAAAGGCGGGAGGGCCTTATGAGCAGTTCTTC
CDR3aa: CASIKKAGGPYEQFF
len: 15
abundance: many
d_gene: TRBD2
j_gene: TRBJ2-1
v_gene: TRBV12-3/TRBV12-4

CDR3nt: TGTGCCAGCAGATCAGGCTTAGGGTCAGATACGCAGTATTTT
CDR3aa: CASRSGLGSDTQYF
len: 14
abundance: many
d_gene: .
j_gene: TRBJ2-3
v_gene: TRBV6-2/TRBV6-3

CDR3nt: TGCAGTGCTCCCTCGGGGGGCACCAATCAGCCCCAGCATTTT
CDR3aa: CSAPSGGTNQPQHF
len: 14
abundance: many
d_gene: .
j_gene: TRBJ1-5
v_gene: TRBV20-1

CDR3nt: TGTGCCAGCCTACTAATATTAACCCACACTGAAGCTTTCTTT
CDR3aa: CASLLILTHTEAFF
len: 14
abundance: many
d_gene: .
j_gene: TRBJ1-1
v_gene: TRBV7-9

CDR3nt: TGTGCCAGCTCACCACCGGGACTAGTAAGGGGTGAGCAGTTCTTC
CDR3aa: CASSPPGLVRGEQFF
len: 15
abundance: many
d_gene: TRBD2
j_gene: TRBJ2-1
v_gene: TRBV18

CDR3nt: TGTGCCAGCAGTGTTCCCGGCGGGCCCAGTACGCAGTATTTT
CDR3aa: CASSVPGGPSTQYF
len: 14
abundance: few
d_gene: .
j_gene: TRBJ2-3
v_gene: TRBV28

CDR3nt: TGTGCCAGCAGCAGTGGGACCCCTGGTACGCAGTATTTT
CDR3aa: CASSSGTPGTQYF
len: 13
abundance: few
d_gene: .
j_gene: TRBJ2-3
v_gene: TRBV7-2

CDR3nt: TGTGCCAGCAGCTTGGGGACAGGGATCGCTGGGGCCAACGTCCTGACTTTC
CDR3aa: CASSLGTGIAGANVLTF
len: 17
abundance: .
d_gene: TRBD1
j_gene: TRBJ2-6
v_gene: TRBV5-6

CDR3nt: TGTGCCTGGGGGATCGGGAGTGTAACAGATACGCAGTATTTT
CDR3aa: CAWGIGSVTDTQYF
len: 14
abundance: .
d_gene: .
j_gene: TRBJ2-3
v_gene: TRBV30

CDR3nt: TGTGCCAGCAGTGAAGGTCATTCTGGAAACACCATATATTTT
CDR3aa: CASSEGHSGNTIYF
len: 14
abundance: many
d_gene: .
j_gene: TRBJ1-3
v_gene: TRBV6-1

CDR3nt: TGCAGTGCTATCAGTAATCAGCCCCAGCATTTT
CDR3aa: CSAISNQPQHF
len: 11
abundance: .
d_gene: .
j_gene: TRBJ1-5
v_gene: TRBV20-1

CDR3nt: TGTGCCACCAGTGATCCCAACACCGGGGAGCTGTTTTTT
CDR3aa: CATSDPNTGELFF
len: 13
abundance: many
d_gene: .
j_gene: TRBJ2-2
v_gene: TRBV24-1

CDR3nt: TGTGCCTGGAGTGCCGGACGGGACACCCAGCATTTT
CDR3aa: CAWSAGRDTQHF
len: 12
abundance: many
d_gene: .
j_gene: TRBJ1-5
v_gene: TRBV30

CDR3nt: TGCGCCGGCAGCTTGATCCCAGCTGAAGCTTTCTTT
CDR3aa: CAGSLIPAEAFF
len: 12
abundance: few
d_gene: .
j_gene: TRBJ1-1
v_gene: TRBV5-1

CDR3nt: TGTGCCAGCAGCTATAAACAGGGGGCTGTCTCCTACGAGCAGTACTTC
CDR3aa: CASSYKQGAVSYEQYF
len: 16
abundance: few
d_gene: TRBD1
j_gene: TRBJ2-7
v_gene: TRBV27

CDR3nt: TGCAGCGTGGGTGGGCCGTCCGGTGGCACCGGGGAGCTGTTTTTT
CDR3aa: CSVGGPSGGTGELFF
len: 15
abundance: many
d_gene: .
j_gene: TRBJ2-2
v_gene: TRBV29-1

CDR3nt: TGTGCCACCAGTGAATCCCTGGTTAACTATGGCTACACCTTC
CDR3aa: CATSESLVNYGYTF
len: 14
abundance: many
d_gene: .
j_gene: TRBJ1-2
v_gene: TRBV24-1

CDR3nt: TGTGCCAGCAGCCCTTCCCGGCGGGTTAGCACAGATACGCAGTATTTT
CDR3aa: CASSPSRRVSTDTQYF
len: 16
abundance: .
d_gene: .
j_gene: TRBJ2-3
v_gene: TRBV13

CDR3nt: TGCAGTGCTAGCCAAATCCCGGACGGCCTCGTTTTCTTT
CDR3aa: CSASQIPDGLVFF
len: 13
abundance: many
d_gene: .
j_gene: TRBJ1-1
v_gene: TRBV20-1

CDR3nt: TGTGCCATCAGTGAGTTCAGCCGCCAAGAGACCCAGTACTTC
CDR3aa: CAISEFSRQETQYF
len: 14
abundance: few
d_gene: .
j_gene: TRBJ2-5
v_gene: TRBV10-3

CDR3nt: TGTGCCAGCTCACTTGTAGCGGGAGGCTCATCCACAGATACGCAGTATTTT
CDR3aa: CASSLVAGGSSTDTQYF
len: 17
abundance: few
d_gene: TRBD2
j_gene: TRBJ2-3
v_gene: TRBV18

CDR3nt: TGTGCCATCGGGACTAGCAGTAATGAGCAGTTCTTC
CDR3aa: CAIGTSSNEQFF
len: 12
abundance: few
d_gene: TRBD2
j_gene: TRBJ2-1
v_gene: TRBV6-1

CDR3nt: TGTGCCAGCACGCCCGGCGGGAGGTACGAGCAGTACTTC
CDR3aa: CASTPGGRYEQYF
len: 13
abundance: .
d_gene: TRBD2
j_gene: TRBJ2-7
v_gene: TRBV7-9

CDR3nt: TGTGCCAGCAGCGTAGTGGAGGGCCTCAATGGCTACACCTTC
CDR3aa: CASSVVEGLNGYTF
len: 14
abundance: many
d_gene: .
j_gene: TRBJ1-2
v_gene: TRBV9

CDR3nt: TGTGCCAGCTCACCCAAAGGAGGCAATCAGCCCCAGCATTTT
CDR3aa: CASSPKGGNQPQHF
len: 14
abundance: .
d_gene: .
j_gene: TRBJ1-5
v_gene: TRBV18

CDR3nt: TGCAGCGTTGGGCAGTCCCCTAGCACAGATACGCAGTATTTT
CDR3aa: CSVGQSPSTDTQYF
len: 14
abundance: many
d_gene: .
j_gene: TRBJ2-3
v_gene: TRBV29-1

CDR3nt: TGTGCCACCCGAGCGACAGGGGTTAGTACAGATACGCAGTATTTT
CDR3aa: CATRATGVSTDTQYF
len: 15
abundance: few
d_gene: TRBD1
j_gene: TRBJ2-3
v_gene: TRBV28

CDR3nt: TGTGCCAGCAGCTTAGAGCGAACTCTCAATGAGCAGTTCTTC
CDR3aa: CASSLERTLNEQFF
len: 14
abundance: many
d_gene: .
j_gene: TRBJ2-1
v_gene: TRBV11-2